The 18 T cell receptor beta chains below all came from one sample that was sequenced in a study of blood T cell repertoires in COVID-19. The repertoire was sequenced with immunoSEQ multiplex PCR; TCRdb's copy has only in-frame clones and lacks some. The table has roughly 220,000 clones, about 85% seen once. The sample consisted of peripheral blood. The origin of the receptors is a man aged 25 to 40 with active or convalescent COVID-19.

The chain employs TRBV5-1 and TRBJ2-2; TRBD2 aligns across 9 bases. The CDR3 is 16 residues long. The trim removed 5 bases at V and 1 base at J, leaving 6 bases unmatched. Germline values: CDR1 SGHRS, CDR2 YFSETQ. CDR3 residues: CASSLAGVRNTGELFF. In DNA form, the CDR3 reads TGCGCCAGCAGTTTAGCGGGAGTAAGGAACACCGGGGAGCTGTTTTTT.

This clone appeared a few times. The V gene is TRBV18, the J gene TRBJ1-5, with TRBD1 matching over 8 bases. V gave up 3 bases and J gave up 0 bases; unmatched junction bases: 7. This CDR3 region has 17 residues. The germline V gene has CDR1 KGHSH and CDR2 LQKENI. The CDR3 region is CASSPRTGTNSNQPQHF. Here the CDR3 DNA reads TGTGCCAGCTCACCTCGGACAGGGACGAATAGCAATCAGCCCCAGCATTTT. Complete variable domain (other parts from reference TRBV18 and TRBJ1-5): NAGVMQNPRHLVRRRGQEARLRCSPMKGHSHVYWYRQLPEEGLKFMVYLQKENIIDESGMPKERFSAEFPKEGPSILRIQQVVRGDSAAYFCASSPRTGTNSNQPQHFGDGTRLSIL.

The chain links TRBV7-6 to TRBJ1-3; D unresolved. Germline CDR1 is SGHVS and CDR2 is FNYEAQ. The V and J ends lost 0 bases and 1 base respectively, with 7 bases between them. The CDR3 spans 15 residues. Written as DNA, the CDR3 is TGTGCCAGCAGCTTAGCGCGGGGATCTGGAAACACCATATATTTT. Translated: CASSLARGSGNTIYF.

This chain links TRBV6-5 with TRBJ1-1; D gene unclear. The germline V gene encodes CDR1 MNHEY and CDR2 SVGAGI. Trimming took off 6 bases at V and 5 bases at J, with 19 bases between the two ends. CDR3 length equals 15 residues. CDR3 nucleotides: TGTGCCAGCAGCCCGCCGGAGGGTGGGCGGACTGAAGCTTTCTTT. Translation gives CASSPPEGGRTEAFF.

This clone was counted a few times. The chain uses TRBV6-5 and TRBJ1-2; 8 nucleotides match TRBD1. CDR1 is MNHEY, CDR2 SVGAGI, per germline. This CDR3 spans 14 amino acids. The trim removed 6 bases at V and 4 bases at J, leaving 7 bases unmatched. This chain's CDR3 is CASSPRTGFYGYTF. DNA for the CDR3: TGTGCCAGCAGCCCACGGACAGGGTTCTATGGCTACACCTTC.

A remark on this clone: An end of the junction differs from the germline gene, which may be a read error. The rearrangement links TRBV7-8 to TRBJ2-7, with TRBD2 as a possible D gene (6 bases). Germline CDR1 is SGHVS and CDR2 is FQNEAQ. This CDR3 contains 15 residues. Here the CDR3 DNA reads TGTGCCAGCTGCTTAGCCCGCGGGGCGGTGTACGAGCAGTACTTC. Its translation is CASCLARGAVYEQYF.

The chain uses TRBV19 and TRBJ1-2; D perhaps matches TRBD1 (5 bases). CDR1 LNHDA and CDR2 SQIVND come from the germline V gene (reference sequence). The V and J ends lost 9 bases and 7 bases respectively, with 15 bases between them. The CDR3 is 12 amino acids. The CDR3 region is CASGGGELGYTF. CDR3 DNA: TGTGCCAGCGGGGGAGGTGAGCTTGGCTACACCTTC.

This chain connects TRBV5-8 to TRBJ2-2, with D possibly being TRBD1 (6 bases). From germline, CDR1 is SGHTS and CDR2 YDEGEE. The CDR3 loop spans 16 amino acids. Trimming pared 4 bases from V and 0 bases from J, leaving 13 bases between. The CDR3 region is CASSMGTSANTGELFF. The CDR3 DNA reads TGTGCCAGCAGCATGGGGACATCTGCGAACACCGGGGAGCTGTTTTTT.

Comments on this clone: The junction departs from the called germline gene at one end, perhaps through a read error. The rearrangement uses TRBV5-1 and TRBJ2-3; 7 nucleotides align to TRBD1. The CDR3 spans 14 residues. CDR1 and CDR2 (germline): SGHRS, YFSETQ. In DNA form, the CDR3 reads TGCGCCAGCAGCCCCGGACAGGTTGAAGATCCGCAGTATTTT. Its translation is CASSPGQVEDPQYF.

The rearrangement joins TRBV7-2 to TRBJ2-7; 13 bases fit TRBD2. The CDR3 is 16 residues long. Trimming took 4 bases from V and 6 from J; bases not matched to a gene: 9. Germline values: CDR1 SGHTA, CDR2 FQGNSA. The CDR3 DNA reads TGTGCCAGCAGCTCGACAACACTAGCGGGGGGGCTCGAGCAGTACTTC. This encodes CASSSTTLAGGLEQYF. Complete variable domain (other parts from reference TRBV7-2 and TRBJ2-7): GAGVSQSPSNKVTEKGKDVELRCDPISGHTALYWYRQSLGQGLEFLIYFQGNSAPDKSGLPSDRFSAERTGGSVSTLTIQRTQQEDSAVYLCASSSTTLAGGLEQYFGPGTRLTVT.

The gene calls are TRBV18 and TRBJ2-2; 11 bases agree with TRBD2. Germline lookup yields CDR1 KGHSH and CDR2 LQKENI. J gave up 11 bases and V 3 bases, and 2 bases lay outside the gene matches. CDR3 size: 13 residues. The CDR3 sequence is CASSPGTSGELFF. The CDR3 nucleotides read TGTGCCAGCTCACCTGGGACTAGCGGTGAGCTGTTTTTT.

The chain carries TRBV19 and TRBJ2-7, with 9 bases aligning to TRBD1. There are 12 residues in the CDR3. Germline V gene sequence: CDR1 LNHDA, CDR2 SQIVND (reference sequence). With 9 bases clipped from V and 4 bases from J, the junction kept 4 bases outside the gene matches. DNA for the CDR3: TGTGCCAGCCGGGACAGGGAATACGAGCAGTACTTC. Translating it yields CASRDREYEQYF. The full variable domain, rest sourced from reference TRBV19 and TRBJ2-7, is DGGITQSPKYLFRKEGQNVTLSCEQNLNHDAMYWYRQDPGQGLRLIYYSQIVNDFQKGDIAEGYSVSREKKESFPLTVTSAQKNPTAFYLCASRDREYEQYFGPGTRLTVT.

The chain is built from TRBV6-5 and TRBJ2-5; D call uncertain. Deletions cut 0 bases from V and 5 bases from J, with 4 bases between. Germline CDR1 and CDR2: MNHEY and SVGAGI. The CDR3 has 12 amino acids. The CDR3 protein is CASSYSRETQYF. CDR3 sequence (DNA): TGTGCCAGCAGTTACTCGAGGGAGACCCAGTACTTC.

CDR3 nucleotides: TGTGCCTGGAGCGGGACTACACCCTCGGGTGAGCAGTACTTC. This encodes CAWSGTTPSGEQYF. The J gene is TRBJ2-7, the V gene TRBV30; TRBD2 agrees at 7 bases. V lost 3 bases and J lost 7; bases outside the gene matches: 12. Germline V lookup: CDR1 GTSNPN, CDR2 SVGIG (reference sequence). The CDR3 loop spans 14 amino acids.

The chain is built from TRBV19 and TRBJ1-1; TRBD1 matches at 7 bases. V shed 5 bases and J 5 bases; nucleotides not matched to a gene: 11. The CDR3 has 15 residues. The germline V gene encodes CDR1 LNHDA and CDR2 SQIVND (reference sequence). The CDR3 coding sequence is TGTGCCAGTAGTTTTCTCAGGGGGAAGGGAACTGAAGCTTTCTTT. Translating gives CASSFLRGKGTEAFF.

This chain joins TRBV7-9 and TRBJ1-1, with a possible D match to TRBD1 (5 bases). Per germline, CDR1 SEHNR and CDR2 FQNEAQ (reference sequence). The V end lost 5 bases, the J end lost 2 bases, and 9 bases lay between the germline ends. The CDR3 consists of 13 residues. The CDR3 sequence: CASSPGINTEAFF. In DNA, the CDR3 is TGTGCCAGCAGCCCAGGGATAAACACTGAAGCTTTCTTT. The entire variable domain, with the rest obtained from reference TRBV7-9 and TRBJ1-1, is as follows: DTGVSQNPRHKITKRGQNVTFRCDPISEHNRLYWYRQTLGQGPEFLTYFQNEAQLEKSRLLSDRFSAERPKGSFSTLEIQRTEQGDSAMYLCASSPGINTEAFFGQGTRLTVV.

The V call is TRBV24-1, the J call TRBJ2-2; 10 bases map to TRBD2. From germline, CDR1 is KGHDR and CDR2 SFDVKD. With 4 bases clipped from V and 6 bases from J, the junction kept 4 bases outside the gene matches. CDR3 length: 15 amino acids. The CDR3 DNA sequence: TGTGCCACCAGTGACCTAGCGGGAGAAGCCGGGGAGCTGTTTTTT. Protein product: CATSDLAGEAGELFF.

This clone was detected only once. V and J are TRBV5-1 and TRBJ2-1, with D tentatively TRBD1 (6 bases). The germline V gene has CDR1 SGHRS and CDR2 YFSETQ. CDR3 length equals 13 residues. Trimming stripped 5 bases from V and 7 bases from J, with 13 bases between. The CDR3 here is CASRRTGLNEQFF. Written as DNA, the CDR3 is TGCGCCAGCAGGAGAACAGGGCTTAATGAGCAGTTCTTC. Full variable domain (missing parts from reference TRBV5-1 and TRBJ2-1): KAGVTQTPRYLIKTRGQQVTLSCSPISGHRSVSWYQQTPGQGLQFLFEYFSETQRNKGNFPGRFSGRQFSNSRSEMNVSTLELGDSALYLCASRRTGLNEQFFGPGTRLTVL.